This T cell receptor (beta chain) was found in a study of vaccination effects on CD4 cells after COVID-19. Study as a whole: Post-vaccine sample collection fell at a median of 72 days after the second dose.

Some clones are missing from TCRdb's copy, which holds only in-frame ones; the method was immunoSEQ multiplex PCR. There are around 81,000 clones in the sample; under 80% occur only once, and around 1.1% lies in the top ten. A word on this clone: Antigen unknown.

The CDR3 has 18 amino acids. Trimming took 3 bases from V and 7 from J, leaving 24 bases between them. Germline CDR1 and CDR2: SGHTA and FQGTGA. With the ViraFEST assay, the study expanded antigen-specific CD4+ T cells using viral peptide pools, then sequenced them. Upon completion of about ten days in culture, CD4+ T cells were isolated. Participants were given two doses of BNT162b2 or mRNA-1273 vaccine. The chain couples TRBV7-3 to TRBJ1-4; perhaps TRBD1 as D (6 bases). The receptor was derived from a human donor who received a COVID-19 vaccine. The specimen comprised CD4+ T cells from PBMCs cultured with HCoV-OC43 spike peptides, sampled after COVID-19 vaccination. The subset denotes: HCoV-OC43 spike overlapping peptide pool stimulation. The CDR3 DNA reads as TGTGCCAGCAGCTTTCCCTGGGGTACGGGGGGCGCCGGTGAAAAACTGTTTTTT. Translating gives CASSFPWGTGGAGEKLFF.